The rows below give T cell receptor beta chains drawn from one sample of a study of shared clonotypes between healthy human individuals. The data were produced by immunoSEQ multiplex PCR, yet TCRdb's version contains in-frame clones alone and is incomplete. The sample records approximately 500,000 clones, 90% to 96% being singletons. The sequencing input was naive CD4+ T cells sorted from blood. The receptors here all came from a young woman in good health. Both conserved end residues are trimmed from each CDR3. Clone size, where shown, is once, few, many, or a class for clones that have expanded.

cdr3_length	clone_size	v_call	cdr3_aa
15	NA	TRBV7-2	ASSLVVPTGRDYGYT
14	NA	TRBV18	ASSPGTAANTGELF
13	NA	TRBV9	ASSVGSGGTDTQY
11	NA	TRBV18	ASSPAGNTEAF
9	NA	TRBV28	ASTGRTEAF
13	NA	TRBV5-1	ASSLEGLAANEQF
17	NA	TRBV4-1	ASSQVPGLAGAYTGELF
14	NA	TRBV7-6	ASSLGSGGSFYEQY
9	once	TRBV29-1	SVIASYEQY
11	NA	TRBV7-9	ANSKDRNSPLH
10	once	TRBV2	ASSEQGTEAF
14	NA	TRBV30	AWSVMGISDQETQY
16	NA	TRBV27	ASSFLSALAGARDEQF
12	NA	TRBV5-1	ASSLLRDVTEAF
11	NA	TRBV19	ASSPYKNTEAF
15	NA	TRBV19	ASSPVFDTRGAYEQY
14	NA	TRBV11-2	ASSLNVFANTGELF
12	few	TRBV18	ASSPATGTDGYT
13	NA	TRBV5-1	ASSLSPAGNTEAF
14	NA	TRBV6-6	ASSSERAKPRHGYT
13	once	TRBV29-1	SVDRGAAQVETQY
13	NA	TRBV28	ASSRAGTGNYEQY
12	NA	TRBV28	ASTLADGTYEQY
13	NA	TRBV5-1	ASSLVGASSYEQY
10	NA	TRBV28	ASRTGGLEQY
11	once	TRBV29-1	SVVAPLQETQY
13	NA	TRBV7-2	ASSLDGTGANVLT
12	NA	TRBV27	ASSQERRAYEQY
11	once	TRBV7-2	ASSLGTGGEQY
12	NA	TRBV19	ASSTKISTDTQY
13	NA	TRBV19	ASKPSTSGDQEQY
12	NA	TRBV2	ASSEVLAGGEQY
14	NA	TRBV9	ASSPTPGTVVWGYT
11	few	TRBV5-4	ASSLDRVYEQY
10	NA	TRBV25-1	ASSEDQETQY
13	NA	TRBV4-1	ASSHRAGGMSEQF
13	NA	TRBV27	ASSTWRSLNYGYT